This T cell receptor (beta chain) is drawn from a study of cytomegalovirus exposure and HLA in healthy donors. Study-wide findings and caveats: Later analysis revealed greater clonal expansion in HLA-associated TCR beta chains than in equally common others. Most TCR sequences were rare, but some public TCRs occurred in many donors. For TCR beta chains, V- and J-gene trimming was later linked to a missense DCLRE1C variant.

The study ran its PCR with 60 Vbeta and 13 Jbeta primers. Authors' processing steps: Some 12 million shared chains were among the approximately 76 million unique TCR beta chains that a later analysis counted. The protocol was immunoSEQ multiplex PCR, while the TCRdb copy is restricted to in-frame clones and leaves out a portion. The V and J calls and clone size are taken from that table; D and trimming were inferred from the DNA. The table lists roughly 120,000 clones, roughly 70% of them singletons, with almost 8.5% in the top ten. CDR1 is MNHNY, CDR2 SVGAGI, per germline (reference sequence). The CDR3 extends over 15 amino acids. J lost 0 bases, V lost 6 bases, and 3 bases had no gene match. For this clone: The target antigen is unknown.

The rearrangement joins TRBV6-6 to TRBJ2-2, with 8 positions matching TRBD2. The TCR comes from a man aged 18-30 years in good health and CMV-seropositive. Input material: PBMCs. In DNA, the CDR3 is TGTGCCAGCAGCCAGACTAGCGCGAACACCGGGGAGCTGTTTTTT. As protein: CASSQTSANTGELFF.